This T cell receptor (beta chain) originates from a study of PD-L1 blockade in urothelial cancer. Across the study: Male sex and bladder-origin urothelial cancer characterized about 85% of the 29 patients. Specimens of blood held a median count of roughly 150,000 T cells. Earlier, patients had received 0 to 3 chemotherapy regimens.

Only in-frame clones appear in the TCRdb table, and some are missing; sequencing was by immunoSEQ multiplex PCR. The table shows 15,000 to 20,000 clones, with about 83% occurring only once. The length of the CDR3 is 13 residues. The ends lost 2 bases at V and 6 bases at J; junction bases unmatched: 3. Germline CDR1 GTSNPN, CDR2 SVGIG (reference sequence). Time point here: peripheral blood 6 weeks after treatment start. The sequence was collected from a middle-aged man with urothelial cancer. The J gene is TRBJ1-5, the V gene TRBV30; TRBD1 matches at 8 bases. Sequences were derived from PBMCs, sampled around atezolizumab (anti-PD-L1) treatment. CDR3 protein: CAWSPGGTQPQHF. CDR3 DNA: TGTGCCTGGAGTCCAGGGGGCACTCAGCCCCAGCATTTT.